This T cell receptor beta chain comes out of a study of molecular identifiers for immune sequencing clone quantification. As regards this clonotype: The target antigen is unknown.

Findings and caveats of the study: The sizes of highly expanded clones could be underestimated when identical TCR molecules share a barcode. In naive cells, clones above 20 RNA copies held under 1% of molecules, whereas in effector cells they held over 97%.

In preparing bulk TCR libraries, previously described methods and listed TCR primers were used. A single record per CDR3 protein comes from TCRdb applying MiXCR to the PCR reads. The table has approximately 550,000 distinct CDR3 sequences, over 20% seen once. CDR1 is MNHEY and CDR2 is SMNVEV in the germline V gene (reference sequence). Trimming left V 2 bases short and J 0 bases short, with 11 bases between. CDR3 size: 16 residues. The specimen was naive CD8+ T cells from blood, with Jurkat cell RNA spiked in. Subset meaning: FACS-sorted CD8+CD4-CCR7+CD45RA+ naive T cells. This TCR was recovered from a human donor in good health. Some libraries in this study had Jurkat cell RNA spiked in. The V and J genes are TRBV27 and TRBJ1-5; D not certain. The CDR3 sequence: CASSLNQRDSNQPQHF. CDR3 coding DNA: TGTGCCAGCAGTTTAAATCAGAGGGATAGCAATCAGCCCCAGCATTTT.